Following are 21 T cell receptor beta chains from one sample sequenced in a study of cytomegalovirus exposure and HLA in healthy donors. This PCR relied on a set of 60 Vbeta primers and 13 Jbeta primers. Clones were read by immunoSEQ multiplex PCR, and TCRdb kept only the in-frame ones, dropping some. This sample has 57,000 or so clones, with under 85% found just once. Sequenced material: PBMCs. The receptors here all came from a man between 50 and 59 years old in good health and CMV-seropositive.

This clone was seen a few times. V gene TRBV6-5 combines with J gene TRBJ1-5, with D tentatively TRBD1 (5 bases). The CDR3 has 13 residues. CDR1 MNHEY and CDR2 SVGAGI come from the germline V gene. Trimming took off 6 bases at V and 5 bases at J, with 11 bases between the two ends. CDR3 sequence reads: CASSSSGHQPQHF. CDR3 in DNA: TGTGCCAGCAGCTCCTCAGGGCATCAGCCCCAGCATTTT.

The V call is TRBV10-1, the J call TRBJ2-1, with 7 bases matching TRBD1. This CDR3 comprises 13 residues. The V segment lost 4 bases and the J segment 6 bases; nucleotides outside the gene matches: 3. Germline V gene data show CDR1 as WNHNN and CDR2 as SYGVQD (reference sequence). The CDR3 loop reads CASSAGQVNEQFF. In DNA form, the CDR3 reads TGCGCCAGCAGTGCCGGACAGGTCAATGAGCAGTTCTTC.

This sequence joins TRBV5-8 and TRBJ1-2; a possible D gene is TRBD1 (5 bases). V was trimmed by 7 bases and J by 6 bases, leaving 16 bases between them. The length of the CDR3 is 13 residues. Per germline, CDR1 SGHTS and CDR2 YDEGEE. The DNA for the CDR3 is TGTGCCAGCCGGGCTCCAGGGCTGGATGGCTACACCTTC. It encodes CASRAPGLDGYTF.

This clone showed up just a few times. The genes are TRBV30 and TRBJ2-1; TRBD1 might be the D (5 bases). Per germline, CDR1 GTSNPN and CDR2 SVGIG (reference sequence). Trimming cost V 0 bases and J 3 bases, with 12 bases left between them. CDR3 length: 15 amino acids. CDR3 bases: TGTGCCTGGAGTGTATCGGCAGGGAACTACAATGAGCAGTTCTTC. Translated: CAWSVSAGNYNEQFF.

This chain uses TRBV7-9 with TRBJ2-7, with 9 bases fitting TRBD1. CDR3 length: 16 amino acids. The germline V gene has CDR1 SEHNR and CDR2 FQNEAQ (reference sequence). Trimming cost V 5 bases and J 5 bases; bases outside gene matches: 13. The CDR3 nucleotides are TGTGCCAGCAGCCATAGGGGGGACAGGGAGAAAGACGAGCAGTACTTC. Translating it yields CASSHRGDREKDEQYF.

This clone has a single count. The chain's CDR3 is CASSLTSGGAYEQYF. The CDR3 DNA is TGTGCCAGCAGTCTCACTAGCGGGGGGGCATACGAGCAGTACTTC. The V call is TRBV6-1, the J call TRBJ2-7; 13 nucleotides agree with TRBD2. The junction had 5 bases not matched to a gene; V was cut back by 5 bases and J by 4 bases. The germline CDR1 and CDR2 sequences are MNHNS and SASEGT. This CDR3 spans 15 amino acids.

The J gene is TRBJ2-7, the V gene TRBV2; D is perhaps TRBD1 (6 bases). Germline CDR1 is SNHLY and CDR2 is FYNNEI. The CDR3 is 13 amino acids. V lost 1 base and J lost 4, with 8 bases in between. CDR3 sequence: CASSEVRGYEQYF. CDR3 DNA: TGTGCCAGCAGTGAAGTCAGGGGTTACGAGCAGTACTTC.

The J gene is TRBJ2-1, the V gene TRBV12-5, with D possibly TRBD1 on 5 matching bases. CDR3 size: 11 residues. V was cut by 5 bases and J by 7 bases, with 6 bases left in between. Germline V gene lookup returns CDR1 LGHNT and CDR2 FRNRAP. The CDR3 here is CASGQGNEQFF. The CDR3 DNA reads TGTGCTAGTGGTCAGGGTAATGAGCAGTTCTTC.

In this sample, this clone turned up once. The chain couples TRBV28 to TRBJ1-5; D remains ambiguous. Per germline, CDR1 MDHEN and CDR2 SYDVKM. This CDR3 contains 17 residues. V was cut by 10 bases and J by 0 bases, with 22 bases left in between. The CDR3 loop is CATLKLQVPYSNQPQHF. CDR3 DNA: TGTGCCACTCTCAAGCTGCAGGTCCCTTATAGCAATCAGCCCCAGCATTTT.

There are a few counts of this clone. Here the CDR3 DNA reads TGCGCCAGCAGCCCAGGGCGCGGCTACACCTTC. Translated: CASSPGRGYTF. The V and J genes are TRBV4-1 and TRBJ1-2, with a tentative D call TRBD1 (5 bases). The CDR3 has 11 residues. The V and J ends lost 4 bases and 8 bases respectively, with 8 bases between them. CDR1 is MGHRA, CDR2 YSYEKL, per germline.

As DNA, the CDR3 is TGTGCCAGCAGCGCGGGACAGATCACAGATACGCAGTATTTT. This encodes CASSAGQITDTQYF. The chain joins TRBV7-9 to TRBJ2-3, with a weak D call TRBD1 (7 bases). CDR1 and CDR2 (germline): SEHNR, FQNEAQ (reference sequence). The CDR3 runs 14 residues. The V gene lost 5 bases and the J gene lost 2 bases, with 11 bases spanning the gap. The complete variable domain, with remaining parts taken from reference TRBV7-9 and TRBJ2-3, reads DTGVSQNPRHKITKRGQNVTFRCDPISEHNRLYWYRQTLGQGPEFLTYFQNEAQLEKSRLLSDRFSAERPKGSFSTLEIQRTEQGDSAMYLCASSAGQITDTQYFGPGTRLTVL.

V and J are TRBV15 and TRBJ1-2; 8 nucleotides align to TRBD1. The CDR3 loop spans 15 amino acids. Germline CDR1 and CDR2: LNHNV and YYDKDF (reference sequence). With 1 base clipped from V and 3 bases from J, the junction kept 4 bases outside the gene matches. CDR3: CATSRGQGIDYGYTF. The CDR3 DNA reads TGTGCCACCAGCAGAGGACAGGGGATCGACTATGGCTACACCTTC.

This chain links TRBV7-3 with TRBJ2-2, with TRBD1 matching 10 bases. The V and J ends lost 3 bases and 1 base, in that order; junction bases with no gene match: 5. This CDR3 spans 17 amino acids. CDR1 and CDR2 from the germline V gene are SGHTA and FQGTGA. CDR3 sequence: CASSFSRDRGNTGELFF. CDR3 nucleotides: TGTGCCAGCAGCTTTTCCCGGGACAGGGGGAACACCGGGGAGCTGTTTTTT.

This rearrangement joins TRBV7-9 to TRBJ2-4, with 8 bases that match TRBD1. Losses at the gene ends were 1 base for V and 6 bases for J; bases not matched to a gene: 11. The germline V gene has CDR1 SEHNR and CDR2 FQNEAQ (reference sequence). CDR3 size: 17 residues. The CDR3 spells CASSLVFTGQGGNIQYF. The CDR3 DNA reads TGTGCCAGCAGCTTAGTGTTCACTGGACAGGGTGGAAACATTCAGTACTTC.

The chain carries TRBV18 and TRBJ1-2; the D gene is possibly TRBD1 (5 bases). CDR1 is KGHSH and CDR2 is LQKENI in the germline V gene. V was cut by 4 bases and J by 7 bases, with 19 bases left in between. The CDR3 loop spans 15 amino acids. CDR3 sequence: CASSRGYSERGGYTF. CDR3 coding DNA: TGTGCCAGCTCACGCGGTTACTCCGAAAGGGGTGGCTACACCTTC.

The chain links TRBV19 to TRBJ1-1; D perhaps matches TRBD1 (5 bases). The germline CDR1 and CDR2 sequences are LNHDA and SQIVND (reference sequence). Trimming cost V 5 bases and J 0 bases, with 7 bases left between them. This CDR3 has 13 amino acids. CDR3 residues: CASSEQVNTEAFF. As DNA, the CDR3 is TGTGCCAGTAGTGAACAGGTGAACACTGAAGCTTTCTTT.

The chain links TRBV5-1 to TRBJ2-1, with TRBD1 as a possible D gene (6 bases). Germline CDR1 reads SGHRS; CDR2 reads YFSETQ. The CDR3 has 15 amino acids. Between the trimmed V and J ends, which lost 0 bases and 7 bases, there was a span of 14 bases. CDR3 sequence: CASSLDRVGINEQFF. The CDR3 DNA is TGCGCCAGCAGCTTGGACAGGGTAGGGATTAATGAGCAGTTCTTC.

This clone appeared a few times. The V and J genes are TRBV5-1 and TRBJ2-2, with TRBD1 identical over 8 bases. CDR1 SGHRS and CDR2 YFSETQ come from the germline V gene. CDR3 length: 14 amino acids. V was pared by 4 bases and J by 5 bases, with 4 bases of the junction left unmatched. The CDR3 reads CASSQDRETGELFF. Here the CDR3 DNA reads TGCGCCAGCAGCCAGGACAGGGAGACCGGGGAGCTGTTTTTT.

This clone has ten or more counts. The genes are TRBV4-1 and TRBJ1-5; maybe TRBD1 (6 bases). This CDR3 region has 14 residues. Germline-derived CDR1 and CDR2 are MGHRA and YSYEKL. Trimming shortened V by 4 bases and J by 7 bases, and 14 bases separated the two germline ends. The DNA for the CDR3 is TGCGCCAGCAGCCTTCAACAGGGTAGACAGCCCCAGCATTTT. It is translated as CASSLQQGRQPQHF.

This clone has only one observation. The CDR3 here is CASNTGGTEAFF. The CDR3 bases are TGTGCCAGCAACACCGGAGGGACTGAAGCTTTCTTT. This chain joins TRBV28 and TRBJ1-1; D unresolved. Trimming pared 7 bases from V and 5 bases from J, leaving 11 bases between. From germline, CDR1 is MDHEN and CDR2 SYDVKM. The CDR3 contains 12 residues.

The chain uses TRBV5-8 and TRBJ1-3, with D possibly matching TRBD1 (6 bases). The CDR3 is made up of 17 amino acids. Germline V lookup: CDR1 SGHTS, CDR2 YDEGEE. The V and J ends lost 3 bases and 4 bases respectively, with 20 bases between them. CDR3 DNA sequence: TGTGCCAGCAGCTCGTGGGGGCAGGGTTCTTCGGGAAACACCATATATTTT. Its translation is CASSSWGQGSSGNTIYF.